The rows below give T cell receptor beta chains drawn from one sample of a study of T cells in localized non-small cell lung cancer. Clones were sequenced by immunoSEQ multiplex PCR, and TCRdb holds only the in-frame ones, with some missing. The sample shows approximately 3,800 clones, about 38% of them seen only once. Source: lung tumor tissue, taken before any cancer treatment. These receptors were collected from a woman aged 35-75 years with stage I lung adenocarcinoma. The CDR3 runs from the conserved cysteine through the conserved F or W. The D gene is left open where the match is weak. The size field is filled for only some rows; it gives once, few, many or a size class.

J gene	clone size	D gene	V gene	CDR3 DNA	CDR3 protein
TRBJ2-1	.	.	TRBV6-1	TGTACCAGCAGTGAAGGCGTAGCGTCCTACAATGAGCAGTTCTTC	CTSSEGVASYNEQFF
TRBJ2-5	medium-sized	.	TRBV11-3	TGTGCCAGCGGCGGGACTCTAGGACAAGAGACCCAGTACTTC	CASGGTLGQETQYF
TRBJ2-3	.	TRBD1	TRBV6-8	TGTGCCAGCAGTTTTGGACAGGGGGCTACAGATACGCAGTATTTT	CASSFGQGATDTQYF
TRBJ2-4	.	.	TRBV5-1	TGCGCCAGCAGGTGGTCCGGTTTTGGGAACATTCAGTACTTC	CASRWSGFGNIQYF
TRBJ1-4	few	TRBD1	TRBV28	TGTGCCAGCAGTTCTATGACCGGGACAGAGAATGAAAAACTGTTTTTT	CASSSMTGTENEKLFF
TRBJ1-1	.	.	TRBV30	TGTGCCTGGAACCGAGGAGGGGCTGGGAACACTGAAGCTTTCTTT	CAWNRGGAGNTEAFF
TRBJ2-1	few	TRBD2	TRBV11-3	TGTGCCAGCAGCTTAACGGGGCGGGGACTAGCGGGAGAGCAGTTCTTC	CASSLTGRGLAGEQFF
TRBJ1-2	few	.	TRBV28	TGTGCCAGCAGTTCCTTATTCGGGTCTAATGGCTACACCTTC	CASSSLFGSNGYTF
TRBJ1-3	.	.	TRBV19	TGTGCCAGTAGTAGTAGGGGCAGGGGTTTCCCGCACACCATATATTTT	CASSSRGRGFPHTIYF
TRBJ1-1	few	.	TRBV19	TGTGCCAGTAGTATAGGCCAGGGGCTCCCTGAAGCTTTCTTT	CASSIGQGLPEAFF
TRBJ2-5	.	.	TRBV9	TGTGCCAGCAGCGTAGCTATAAGCGAAGGACTGGAGACCCAGTACTTC	CASSVAISEGLETQYF
TRBJ1-1	few	.	TRBV11-3	TGTGCCAGCAGCTTGGAAGACAGGCACACTGAAGCTTTCTTT	CASSLEDRHTEAFF
TRBJ2-2	.	TRBD2	TRBV11-3	TGTGCCAGCAGCTTGGAAGATAGCGGGAGAGGAACCGGGGAGCTGTTTTTT	CASSLEDSGRGTGELFF
TRBJ1-1	few	.	TRBV19	TGTGCCAGTAGCCTACAGGGCCGGGGCACTGAAGCTTTCTTT	CASSLQGRGTEAFF
TRBJ2-1	few	.	TRBV30	TGTGCCTGGAGTGTACTGCTAGGGCCGGAGCAGTTCTTC	CAWSVLLGPEQFF